This T cell receptor beta chain was found in a study of T cells in Graves' hyperthyroidism and ophthalmopathy. Findings of the study overall: Ophthalmopathy, which appeared later, was predicted by the model a median about 6 months before onset.

The sample holds many counts of this clonotype. Its specificity is not known. The investigators amplified TCR beta CDR3 regions from RNA transcripts. In the first-round RT-PCR of the TCR CDR3, the HTBI primer set was used. TCRdb recomputed calls from the multiplex PCR reads with MiXCR, one row per CDR3 protein. The table has about 560,000 distinct CDR3 sequences, 16% seen once; the top ten hold around 18%. If no ophthalmopathy progression occurred within 18 months, Graves' hyperthyroidism was stable. A roughly 10 ml volume of fresh peripheral blood provided the PBMCs. From germline, CDR1 is DFQATT and CDR2 SNEGSKA (reference sequence). Between the trimmed V and J ends, which lost 4 bases and 3 bases, there was a span of 13 bases. The CDR3 consists of 13 residues.

The sequencing input was blood. The chain links TRBV20-1 to TRBJ2-7; D may match TRBD1 or TRBD2 (5 bases each). The sequence was obtained from a woman aged 18 to 35 with Graves' hyperthyroidism. The CDR3 sequence: CSAIGTEGYEQYF. CDR3 nucleotides: TGCAGTGCTATAGGGACGGAAGGCTACGAGCAGTACTTC.